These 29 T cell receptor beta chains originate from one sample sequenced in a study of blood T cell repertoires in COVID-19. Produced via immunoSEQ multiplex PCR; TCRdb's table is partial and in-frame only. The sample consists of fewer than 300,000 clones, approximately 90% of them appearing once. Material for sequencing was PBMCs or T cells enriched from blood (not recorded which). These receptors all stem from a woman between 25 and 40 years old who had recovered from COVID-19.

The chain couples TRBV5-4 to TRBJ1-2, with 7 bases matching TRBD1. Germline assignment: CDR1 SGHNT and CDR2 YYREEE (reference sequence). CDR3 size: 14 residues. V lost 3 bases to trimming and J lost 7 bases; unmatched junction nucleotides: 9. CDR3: CASSSNRGVGGYTF. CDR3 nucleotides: TGTGCCAGCAGCTCTAACAGGGGAGTAGGTGGCTACACCTTC.

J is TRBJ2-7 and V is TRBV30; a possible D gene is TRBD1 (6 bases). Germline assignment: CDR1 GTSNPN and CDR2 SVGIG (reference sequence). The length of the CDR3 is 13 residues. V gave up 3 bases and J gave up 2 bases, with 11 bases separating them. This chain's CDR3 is CAWSEGGPYEQYF. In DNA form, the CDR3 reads TGTGCCTGGAGCGAAGGGGGTCCCTACGAGCAGTACTTC.

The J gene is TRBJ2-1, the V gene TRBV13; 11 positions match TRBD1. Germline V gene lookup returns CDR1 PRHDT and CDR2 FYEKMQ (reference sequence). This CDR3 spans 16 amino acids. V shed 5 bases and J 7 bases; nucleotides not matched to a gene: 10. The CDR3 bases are TGTGCCAGCAGCCTTGCACCTGGACAGGGGGCAAATGAGCAGTTCTTC. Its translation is CASSLAPGQGANEQFF.

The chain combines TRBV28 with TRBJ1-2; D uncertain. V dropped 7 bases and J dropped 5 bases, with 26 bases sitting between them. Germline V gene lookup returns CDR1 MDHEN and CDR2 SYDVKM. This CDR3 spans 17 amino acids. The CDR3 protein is CASMKQLRGAASYGYTF. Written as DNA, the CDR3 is TGTGCCAGCATGAAGCAGTTAAGAGGAGCCGCTAGTTATGGCTACACCTTC.

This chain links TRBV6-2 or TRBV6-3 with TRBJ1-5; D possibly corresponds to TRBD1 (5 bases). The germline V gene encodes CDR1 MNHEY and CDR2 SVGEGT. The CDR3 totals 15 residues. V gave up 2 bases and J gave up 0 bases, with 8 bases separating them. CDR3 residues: CASSYRGDSNQPQHF. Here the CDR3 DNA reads TGTGCCAGCAGTTACCGGGGGGATAGCAATCAGCCCCAGCATTTT.

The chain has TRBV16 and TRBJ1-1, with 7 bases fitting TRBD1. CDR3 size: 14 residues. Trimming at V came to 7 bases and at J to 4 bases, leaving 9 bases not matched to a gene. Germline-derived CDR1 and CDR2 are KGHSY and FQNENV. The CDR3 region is CASNPGGKSTEAFF. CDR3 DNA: TGTGCCAGCAACCCAGGGGGTAAGAGCACTGAAGCTTTCTTT.

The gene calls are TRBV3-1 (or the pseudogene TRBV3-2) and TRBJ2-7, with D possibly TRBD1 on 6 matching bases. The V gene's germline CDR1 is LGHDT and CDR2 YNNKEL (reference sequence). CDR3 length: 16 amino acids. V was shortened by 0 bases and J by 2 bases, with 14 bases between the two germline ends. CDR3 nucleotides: TGTGCCAGCAGCCAAGACAGTGGGTCAGGGGCCTACGAGCAGTACTTC. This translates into CASSQDSGSGAYEQYF.

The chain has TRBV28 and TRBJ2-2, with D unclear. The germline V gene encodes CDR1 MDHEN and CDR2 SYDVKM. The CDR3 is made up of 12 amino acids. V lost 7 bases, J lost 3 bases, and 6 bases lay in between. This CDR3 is CASNGDTGELFF. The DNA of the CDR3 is TGTGCCAGCAACGGAGACACCGGGGAGCTGTTTTTT.

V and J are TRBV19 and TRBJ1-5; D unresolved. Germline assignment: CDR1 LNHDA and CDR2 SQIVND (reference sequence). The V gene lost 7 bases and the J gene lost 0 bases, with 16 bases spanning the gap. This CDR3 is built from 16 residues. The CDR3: CASTFRRINSNQPQHF. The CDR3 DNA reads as TGTGCCAGTACCTTCCGGAGGATTAATAGCAATCAGCCCCAGCATTTT.

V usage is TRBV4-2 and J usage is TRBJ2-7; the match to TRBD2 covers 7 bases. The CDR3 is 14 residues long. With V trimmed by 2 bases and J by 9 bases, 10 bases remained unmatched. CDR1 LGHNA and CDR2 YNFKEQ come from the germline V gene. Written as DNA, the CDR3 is TGTGCCAGCAGCCAACCGGGGAGGGTGGGGAGGCAGTACTTC. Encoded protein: CASSQPGRVGRQYF.

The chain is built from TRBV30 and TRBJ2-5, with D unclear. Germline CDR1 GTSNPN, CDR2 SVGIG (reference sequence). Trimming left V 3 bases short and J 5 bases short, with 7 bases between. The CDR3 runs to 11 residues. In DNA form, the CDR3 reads TGTGCCTGGAGCCAGTCGGAGACCCAGTACTTC. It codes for CAWSQSETQYF. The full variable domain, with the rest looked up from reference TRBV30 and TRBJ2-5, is SQTIHQWPATLVQPVGSPLSLECTVEGTSNPNLYWYRQAAGRGLQLLFYSVGIGQISSEVPQNLSASRPQDRQFILSSKKLLLSDSGFYLCAWSQSETQYFGPGTRLLVL.

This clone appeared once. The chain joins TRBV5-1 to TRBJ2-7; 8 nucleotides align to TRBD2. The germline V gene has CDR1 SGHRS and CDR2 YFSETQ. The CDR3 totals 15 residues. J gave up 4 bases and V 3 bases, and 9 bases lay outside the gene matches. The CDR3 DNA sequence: TGCGCCAGCAGCTACTCGGGACTAGGAATATACGAGCAGTACTTC. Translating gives CASSYSGLGIYEQYF.

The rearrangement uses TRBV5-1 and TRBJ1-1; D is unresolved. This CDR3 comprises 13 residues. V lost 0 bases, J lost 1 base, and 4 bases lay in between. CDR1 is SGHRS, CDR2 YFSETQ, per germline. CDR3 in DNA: TGCGCCAGCAGCTTGGTCTCGAACACTGAAGCTTTCTTT. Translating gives CASSLVSNTEAFF. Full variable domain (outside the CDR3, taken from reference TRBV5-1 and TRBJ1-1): KAGVTQTPRYLIKTRGQQVTLSCSPISGHRSVSWYQQTPGQGLQFLFEYFSETQRNKGNFPGRFSGRQFSNSRSEMNVSTLELGDSALYLCASSLVSNTEAFFGQGTRLTVV.

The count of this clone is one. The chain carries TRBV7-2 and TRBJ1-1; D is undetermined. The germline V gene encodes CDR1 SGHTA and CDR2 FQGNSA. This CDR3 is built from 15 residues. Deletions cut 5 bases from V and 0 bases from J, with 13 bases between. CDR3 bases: TGTGCCAGCAGCCCCTCGGCGGGCATGAACACTGAAGCTTTCTTT. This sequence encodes CASSPSAGMNTEAFF.

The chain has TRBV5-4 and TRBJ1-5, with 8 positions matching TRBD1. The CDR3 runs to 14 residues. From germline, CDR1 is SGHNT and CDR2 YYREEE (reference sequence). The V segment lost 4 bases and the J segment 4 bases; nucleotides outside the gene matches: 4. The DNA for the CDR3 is TGTGCCAGCAGCCTGGACAGGGCAAATCAGCCCCAGCATTTT. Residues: CASSLDRANQPQHF.

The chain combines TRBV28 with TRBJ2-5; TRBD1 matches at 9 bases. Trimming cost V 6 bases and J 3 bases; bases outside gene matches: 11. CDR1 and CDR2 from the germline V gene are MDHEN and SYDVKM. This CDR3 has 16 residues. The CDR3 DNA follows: TGTGCCAGCAGCCCGAATCCGGGACAGGGCAAAGAGACCCAGTACTTC. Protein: CASSPNPGQGKETQYF.

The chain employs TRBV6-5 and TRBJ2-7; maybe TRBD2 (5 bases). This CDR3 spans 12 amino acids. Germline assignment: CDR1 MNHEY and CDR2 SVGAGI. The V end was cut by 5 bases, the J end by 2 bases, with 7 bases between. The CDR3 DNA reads TGTGCCAGCAGTCCGGGAACCTACGAGCAGTACTTC. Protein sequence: CASSPGTYEQYF.

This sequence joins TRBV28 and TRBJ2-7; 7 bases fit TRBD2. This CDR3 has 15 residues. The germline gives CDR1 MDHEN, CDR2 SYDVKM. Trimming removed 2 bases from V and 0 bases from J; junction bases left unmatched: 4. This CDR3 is CASSLPSGSSYEQYF. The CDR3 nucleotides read TGTGCCAGCAGTTTACCTAGCGGCAGCTCCTACGAGCAGTACTTC.

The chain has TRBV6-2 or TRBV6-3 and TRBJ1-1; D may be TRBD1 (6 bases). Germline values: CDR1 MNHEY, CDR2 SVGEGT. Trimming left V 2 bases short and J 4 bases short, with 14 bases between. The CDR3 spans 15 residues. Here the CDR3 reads CASSYVQGGSTEAFF. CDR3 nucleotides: TGTGCCAGCAGTTACGTACAGGGTGGTAGCACTGAAGCTTTCTTT.

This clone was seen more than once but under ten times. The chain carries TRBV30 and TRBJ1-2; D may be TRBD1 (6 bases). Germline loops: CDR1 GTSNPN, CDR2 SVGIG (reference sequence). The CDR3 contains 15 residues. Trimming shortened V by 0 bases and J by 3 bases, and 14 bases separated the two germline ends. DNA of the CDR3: TGTGCCTGGAGTGTAATCAGGGGCGCTTACTATGGCTACACCTTC. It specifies CAWSVIRGAYYGYTF.

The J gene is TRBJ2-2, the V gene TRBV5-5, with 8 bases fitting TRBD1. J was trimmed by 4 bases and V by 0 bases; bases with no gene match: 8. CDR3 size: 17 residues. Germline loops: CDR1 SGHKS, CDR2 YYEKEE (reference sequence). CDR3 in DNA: TGTGCCAGCAGCTTGGTTCCGGGACAGGAGGGCACCGGGGAGCTGTTTTTT. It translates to CASSLVPGQEGTGELFF.

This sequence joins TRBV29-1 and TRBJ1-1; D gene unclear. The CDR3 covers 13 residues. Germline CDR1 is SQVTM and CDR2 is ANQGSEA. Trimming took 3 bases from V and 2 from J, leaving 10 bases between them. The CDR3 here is CSVEEAGNTEAFF. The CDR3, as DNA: TGCAGCGTTGAGGAGGCGGGAAACACTGAAGCTTTCTTT.

The CDR3 loop reads CASSKEGGNQPQHF. The CDR3 region has the DNA TGTGCCAGCAGCAAAGAGGGAGGCAATCAGCCCCAGCATTTT. This chain links TRBV5-4 with TRBJ1-5, with unresolved D. CDR1 is SGHNT, CDR2 YYREEE, per germline (reference sequence). The CDR3 runs to 14 residues. The V end lost 4 bases, the J end lost 2 bases, and 10 bases lay between the germline ends.

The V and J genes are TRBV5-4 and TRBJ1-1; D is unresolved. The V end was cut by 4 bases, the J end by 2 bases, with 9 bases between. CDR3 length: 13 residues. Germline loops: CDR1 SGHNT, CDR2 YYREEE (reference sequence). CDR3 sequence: CASSPPPNTEAFF. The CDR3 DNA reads TGTGCCAGCAGCCCTCCCCCCAACACTGAAGCTTTCTTT.

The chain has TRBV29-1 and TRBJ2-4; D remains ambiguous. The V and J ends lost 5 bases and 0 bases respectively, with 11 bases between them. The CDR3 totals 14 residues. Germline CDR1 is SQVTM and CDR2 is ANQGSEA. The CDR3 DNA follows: TGCAGCGTTTTCGACGGAGTAGCCAAAAACATTCAGTACTTC. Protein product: CSVFDGVAKNIQYF.

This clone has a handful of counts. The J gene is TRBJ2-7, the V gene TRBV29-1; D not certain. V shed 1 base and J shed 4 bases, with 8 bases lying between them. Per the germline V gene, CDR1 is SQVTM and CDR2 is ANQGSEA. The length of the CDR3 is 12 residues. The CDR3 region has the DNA TGCAGCGTTGAAGGAGGCGGATACGAGCAGTACTTC. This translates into CSVEGGGYEQYF.

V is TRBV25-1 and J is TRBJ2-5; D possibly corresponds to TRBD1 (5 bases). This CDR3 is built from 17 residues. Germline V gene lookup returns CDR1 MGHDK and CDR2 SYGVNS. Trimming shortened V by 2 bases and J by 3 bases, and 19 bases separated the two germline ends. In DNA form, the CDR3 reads TGTGCCAGCAGTGAACAATCCCCTCGACAGTCTGAAGAGACCCAGTACTTC. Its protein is CASSEQSPRQSEETQYF.

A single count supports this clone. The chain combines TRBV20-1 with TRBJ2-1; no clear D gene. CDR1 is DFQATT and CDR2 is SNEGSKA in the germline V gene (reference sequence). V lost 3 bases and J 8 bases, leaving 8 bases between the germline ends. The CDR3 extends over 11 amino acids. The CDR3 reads CSARRLDEQFF. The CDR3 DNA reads TGCAGTGCTAGGAGGCTGGATGAGCAGTTCTTC.

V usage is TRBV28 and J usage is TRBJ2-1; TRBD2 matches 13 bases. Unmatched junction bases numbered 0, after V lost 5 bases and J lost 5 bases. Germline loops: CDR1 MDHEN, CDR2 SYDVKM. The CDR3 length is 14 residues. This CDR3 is CASSGLAGDNEQFF. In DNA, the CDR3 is TGTGCCAGCAGTGGACTAGCGGGAGACAATGAGCAGTTCTTC.